This TCR beta chain was captured by sequencing in a study of identical twins. With V trimmed by 3 bases and J by 1 base, 4 bases remained unmatched. In germline, CDR1 is KGHDR, CDR2 SFDVKD. The CDR3 spans 16 residues. This clonotype was counted between two and nine times. TCRdb ran MiXCR on the 5' RACE reads and lists one entry per CDR3 protein. The table has 700,000 or so distinct CDR3 sequences, around 8.6% seen once. These data were also reused for a study on yellow fever vaccine responses in identical twins.

Sequencing was carried out using PBMCs. This TCR came from a woman between 18 and 30 years old in good health. The chain uses TRBV24-1 and TRBJ2-2, with 7 bases lining up with TRBD1. For the CDR3, the DNA is TGTGCCACCAGTGATCCTAGGGGGCGGAACACCGGGGAGCTGTTTTTT. Amino acid sequence: CATSDPRGRNTGELFF.